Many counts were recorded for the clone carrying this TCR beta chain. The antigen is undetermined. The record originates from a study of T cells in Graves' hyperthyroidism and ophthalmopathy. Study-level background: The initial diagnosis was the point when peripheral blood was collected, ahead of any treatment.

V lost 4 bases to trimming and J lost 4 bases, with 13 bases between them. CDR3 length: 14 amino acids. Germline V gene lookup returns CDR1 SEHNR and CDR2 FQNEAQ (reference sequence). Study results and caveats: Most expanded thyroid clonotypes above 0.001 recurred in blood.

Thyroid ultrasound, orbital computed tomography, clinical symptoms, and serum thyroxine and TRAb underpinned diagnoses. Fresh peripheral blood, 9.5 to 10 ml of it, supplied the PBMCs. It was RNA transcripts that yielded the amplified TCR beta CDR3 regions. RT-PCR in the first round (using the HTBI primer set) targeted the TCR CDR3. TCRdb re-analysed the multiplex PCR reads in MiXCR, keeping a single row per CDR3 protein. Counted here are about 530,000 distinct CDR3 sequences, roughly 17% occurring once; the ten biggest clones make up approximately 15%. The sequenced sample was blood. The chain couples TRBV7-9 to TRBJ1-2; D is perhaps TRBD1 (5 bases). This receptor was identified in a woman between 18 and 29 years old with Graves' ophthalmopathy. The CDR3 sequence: CASSSTREIYGYTF. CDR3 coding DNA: TGTGCCAGCAGCTCAACCAGGGAGATCTATGGCTACACCTTC.